The T cell receptor beta chain described here comes from a study of cytomegalovirus exposure and HLA in healthy donors. General study results and limits: Altogether, around 160 TCR beta chains were recorded as cytomegalovirus-associated.

PCR involved 60 Vbeta and 13 Jbeta primers. Profiling relied on immunoSEQ multiplex PCR, and the TCRdb table lists in-frame clones only, not all of them. This table holds approximately 290,000 clones, about 80% found once. In this sample, this clone turned up a few times. What it binds is unknown. Germline CDR1 reads SNHLY; CDR2 reads FYNNEI. CDR3 length: 12 residues. The V gene lost 7 bases and the J gene lost 7 bases, with 11 bases spanning the gap. The sequenced sample consisted of PBMCs. The rearrangement links TRBV2 to TRBJ2-1, with a tentative D call TRBD2 (6 bases). The source is a girl aged 2-10 years in good health and CMV-seronegative. The CDR3 sequence: CASNGRGNEQFF. The CDR3 DNA reads TGTGCCAGCAACGGGAGAGGGAATGAGCAGTTCTTC.